The rows below give T cell receptor beta chains drawn from one sample of a study of identical twins. One entry per CDR3 protein, called by TCRdb with MiXCR from the 5' RACE reads. Of around 480,000 distinct CDR3 sequences listed, 13% to 15% were seen once; the top ten hold approximately 1%. These data were likewise used in another study, on yellow fever vaccine responses in identical twins.

The sequenced sample was CD4+ T cells sorted from blood. The receptors come from a young woman in good health. Each CDR3 is given with its conserved first and last residue. The order of the fields is D gene, V gene, J gene, clone size, CDR3 protein, CDR3 DNA. D genes are given only for firm matches. The size entry is marked missing in some rows and otherwise reads once, few, many or a size class.

.	TRBV19	TRBJ2-5	.	CASSTRGTQYF	TGTGCCAGTAGTACCCGAGGGACCCAGTACTTC
.	TRBV27	TRBJ2-7	.	CASTPRRQSSYEQYF	TGTGCCAGCACCCCAAGAAGGCAGAGCTCCTACGAGCAGTACTTC
.	TRBV2	TRBJ2-7	.	CASSEGALFAYEQYF	TGTGCCAGCAGTGAAGGGGCTCTTTTCGCCTACGAGCAGTACTTC
TRBD1	TRBV7-3	TRBJ2-1	few	CASSIITGTGRDNEQFF	TGTGCCAGCAGCATAATCACCGGGACAGGGAGGGACAATGAGCAGTTCTTC
.	TRBV27	TRBJ1-2	many	CASSFLGGAPNYGYTF	TGTGCCAGCAGTTTTCTTGGCGGGGCCCCTAACTATGGCTACACCTTC
.	TRBV6-1	TRBJ1-1	many	CASSRSFRHKQGVPEAFF	TGTGCCAGCAGCCGATCCTTTAGACATAAACAAGGTGTTCCTGAAGCTTTCTTT
.	TRBV5-1	TRBJ2-1	many	CASSLGPSAYNEQFF	TGCGCCAGCAGCTTGGGTCCTAGCGCCTACAATGAGCAGTTCTTC
TRBD1	TRBV20-1	TRBJ2-6	few	CSATGGSGANVLTF	TGCAGTGCTACAGGGGGCTCTGGGGCCAACGTCCTGACTTTC
.	TRBV5-1	TRBJ2-3	few	CASSLVGIPTDTQYF	TGCGCCAGCAGCTTGGTGGGTATTCCCACAGATACGCAGTATTTT
.	TRBV7-2	TRBJ2-2	.	CASSRQLSGELFF	TGTGCCAGCAGCCGACAGTTATCCGGGGAGCTGTTTTTT
.	TRBV5-1	TRBJ2-7	many	CASSFGVEQYF	TGCGCCAGCAGCTTCGGGGTCGAGCAGTACTTC
TRBD1	TRBV11-3	TRBJ2-7	.	CASSRGQGAEQYF	TGTGCCAGCAGCCGAGGACAGGGGGCCGAGCAGTACTTC
.	TRBV5-1	TRBJ2-2	few	CASRSAGETGELFF	TGCGCCAGCAGATCGGCAGGGGAGACCGGGGAGCTGTTTTTT
TRBD1	TRBV7-6	TRBJ1-1	.	CASSSGQGGLAFF	TGTGCCAGCAGCTCGGGACAGGGAGGTTTAGCTTTCTTT
.	TRBV9	TRBJ2-5	.	CASSVAPGNQETQYF	TGTGCCAGCAGCGTAGCCCCAGGGAATCAAGAGACCCAGTACTTC
TRBD1	TRBV28	TRBJ1-5	few	CASSLTPGTGGLRSNQPQHF	TGTGCCAGCAGTCTAACCCCAGGGACAGGGGGCTTACGGAGCAATCAGCCCCAGCATTTT
.	TRBV19	TRBJ2-1	.	CASSVNLGTLQFF	TGTGCCAGTAGTGTCAATCTAGGGACCTTGCAGTTCTTC
.	TRBV29-1	TRBJ2-1	few	CSANEQFF	TGCAGCGCAAATGAGCAGTTCTTC
TRBD2	TRBV20-1	TRBJ2-3	few	CSAKNPRLAGPLPSTDTQYF	TGCAGTGCTAAAAACCCACGACTAGCGGGACCACTACCCAGCACAGATACGCAGTATTTT
TRBD2	TRBV7-2	TRBJ2-3	few	CASSRRLADSDTQYF	TGTGCCAGCAGCAGACGACTAGCGGACTCAGATACGCAGTATTTT
TRBD2	TRBV5-1	TRBJ2-3	many	CASSLAGLSTDTQYF	TGCGCCAGCAGCTTAGCGGGGCTCAGCACAGATACGCAGTATTTT
TRBD1	TRBV20-1	TRBJ2-1	once	CSASLRDRDNEQFF	TGCAGTGCTAGCCTCCGGGACAGGGACAATGAGCAGTTCTTC
.	TRBV7-3	TRBJ2-7	many	CASSPGQISYEQYF	TGTGCCAGCTCCCCCGGGCAAATCTCCTACGAGCAGTACTTC
TRBD2	TRBV4-1	TRBJ2-6	few	CASSQDTGLAGAGANVLTF	TGCGCCAGCAGCCAAGATACGGGACTAGCGGGAGCTGGGGCCAACGTCCTGACTTTC
.	TRBV28	TRBJ1-4	few	CASRGDVEKLFF	TGTGCCAGCAGGGGGGACGTGGAAAAACTGTTTTTT
TRBD1	TRBV20-1	TRBJ2-7	.	CSARPFSRQGGSYEQYF	TGCAGTGCTAGACCCTTTAGCAGACAGGGGGGGTCCTACGAGCAGTACTTC
TRBD2	TRBV12-3/TRBV12-4	TRBJ2-1	.	CASSLGGSGYNEQFF	TGTGCCAGCAGTTTAGGCGGGAGCGGCTACAATGAGCAGTTCTTC